This T cell receptor (beta chain) comes out of a study of T cells in tumors after PD-1 blockade. Points on this clone: Its matching antigen is unknown.

Between the trimmed V and J ends, which lost 0 bases and 6 bases, there was a span of 15 bases. From germline, CDR1 is LGHDT and CDR2 YNNKEL (reference sequence). The CDR3 is 15 residues long. Study-wide points: After therapy, most expanded exhausted CD8+ clones were absent pre-treatment, suggesting clonal replacement.

The data were produced by immunoSEQ multiplex PCR, yet TCRdb's version contains in-frame clones alone and is incomplete. Of roughly 9,800 clones listed, 55% to 75% were seen once; the top ten hold around 13%. The clonotype was recovered from a human donor with basal cell carcinoma. The chain employs TRBV3-1 (or the pseudogene TRBV3-2) and TRBJ2-7, with TRBD2 as a possible D gene (6 bases). Sequenced material: tumor tissue, taken after anti-PD-1 treatment. The CDR3 sequence: CASSQDGAGGAEQYF. CDR3 DNA: TGTGCCAGCAGCCAAGATGGGGCAGGAGGGGCCGAGCAGTACTTC.